The 2 T cell receptor beta chains listed next were all sequenced from one sample in a study of shared clonotypes between healthy human individuals. The method was immunoSEQ multiplex PCR; TCRdb's version includes in-frame clones alone and lacks a portion of them. The sample has 2,100,000 or so clones, approximately 96% seen once. Sequences were obtained from naive CD4+ T cells sorted from blood. Subset: CD45RA+ positively selected. All receptors come from a man aged 18 to 29 in good health.

Details on this clone: The same CDR3 can be traced to other DNA sequences in this sample. This sequence joins TRBV11-3 and TRBJ2-5; D gene uncertain. Germline V lookup: CDR1 SGHNT, CDR2 YENEEA. This CDR3 is 13 amino acids long. The germline V and J ends were trimmed by 1 base and 4 bases, with 7 bases remaining between them. The CDR3 loop is CASSLGPGETQYF. The CDR3 nucleotides read TGTGCCAGCAGCTTAGGACCGGGAGAGACCCAGTACTTC. Together with reference TRBV11-3 and TRBJ2-5, the CDR3 gives the full variable domain: EAGVVQSPRYKIIEKKQPVAFWCNPISGHNTLYWYLQNLGQGPELLIRYENEEAVDDSQLPKDRFSAERLKGVDSTLKIQPAELGDSAVYLCASSLGPGETQYFGPGTRLLVL.

V and J are TRBV6-5 and TRBJ2-7; D may correspond to TRBD1 or TRBD2 (5 bases each). Germline V gene lookup returns CDR1 MNHEY and CDR2 SVGAGI. The V and J ends lost 5 bases and 1 base respectively, with 15 bases between them. The length of the CDR3 is 15 residues. The CDR3 DNA follows: TGTGCCAGCAGTCCAGACGCAGGGAGATCCTACGAGCAGTACTTC. Its protein is CASSPDAGRSYEQYF.